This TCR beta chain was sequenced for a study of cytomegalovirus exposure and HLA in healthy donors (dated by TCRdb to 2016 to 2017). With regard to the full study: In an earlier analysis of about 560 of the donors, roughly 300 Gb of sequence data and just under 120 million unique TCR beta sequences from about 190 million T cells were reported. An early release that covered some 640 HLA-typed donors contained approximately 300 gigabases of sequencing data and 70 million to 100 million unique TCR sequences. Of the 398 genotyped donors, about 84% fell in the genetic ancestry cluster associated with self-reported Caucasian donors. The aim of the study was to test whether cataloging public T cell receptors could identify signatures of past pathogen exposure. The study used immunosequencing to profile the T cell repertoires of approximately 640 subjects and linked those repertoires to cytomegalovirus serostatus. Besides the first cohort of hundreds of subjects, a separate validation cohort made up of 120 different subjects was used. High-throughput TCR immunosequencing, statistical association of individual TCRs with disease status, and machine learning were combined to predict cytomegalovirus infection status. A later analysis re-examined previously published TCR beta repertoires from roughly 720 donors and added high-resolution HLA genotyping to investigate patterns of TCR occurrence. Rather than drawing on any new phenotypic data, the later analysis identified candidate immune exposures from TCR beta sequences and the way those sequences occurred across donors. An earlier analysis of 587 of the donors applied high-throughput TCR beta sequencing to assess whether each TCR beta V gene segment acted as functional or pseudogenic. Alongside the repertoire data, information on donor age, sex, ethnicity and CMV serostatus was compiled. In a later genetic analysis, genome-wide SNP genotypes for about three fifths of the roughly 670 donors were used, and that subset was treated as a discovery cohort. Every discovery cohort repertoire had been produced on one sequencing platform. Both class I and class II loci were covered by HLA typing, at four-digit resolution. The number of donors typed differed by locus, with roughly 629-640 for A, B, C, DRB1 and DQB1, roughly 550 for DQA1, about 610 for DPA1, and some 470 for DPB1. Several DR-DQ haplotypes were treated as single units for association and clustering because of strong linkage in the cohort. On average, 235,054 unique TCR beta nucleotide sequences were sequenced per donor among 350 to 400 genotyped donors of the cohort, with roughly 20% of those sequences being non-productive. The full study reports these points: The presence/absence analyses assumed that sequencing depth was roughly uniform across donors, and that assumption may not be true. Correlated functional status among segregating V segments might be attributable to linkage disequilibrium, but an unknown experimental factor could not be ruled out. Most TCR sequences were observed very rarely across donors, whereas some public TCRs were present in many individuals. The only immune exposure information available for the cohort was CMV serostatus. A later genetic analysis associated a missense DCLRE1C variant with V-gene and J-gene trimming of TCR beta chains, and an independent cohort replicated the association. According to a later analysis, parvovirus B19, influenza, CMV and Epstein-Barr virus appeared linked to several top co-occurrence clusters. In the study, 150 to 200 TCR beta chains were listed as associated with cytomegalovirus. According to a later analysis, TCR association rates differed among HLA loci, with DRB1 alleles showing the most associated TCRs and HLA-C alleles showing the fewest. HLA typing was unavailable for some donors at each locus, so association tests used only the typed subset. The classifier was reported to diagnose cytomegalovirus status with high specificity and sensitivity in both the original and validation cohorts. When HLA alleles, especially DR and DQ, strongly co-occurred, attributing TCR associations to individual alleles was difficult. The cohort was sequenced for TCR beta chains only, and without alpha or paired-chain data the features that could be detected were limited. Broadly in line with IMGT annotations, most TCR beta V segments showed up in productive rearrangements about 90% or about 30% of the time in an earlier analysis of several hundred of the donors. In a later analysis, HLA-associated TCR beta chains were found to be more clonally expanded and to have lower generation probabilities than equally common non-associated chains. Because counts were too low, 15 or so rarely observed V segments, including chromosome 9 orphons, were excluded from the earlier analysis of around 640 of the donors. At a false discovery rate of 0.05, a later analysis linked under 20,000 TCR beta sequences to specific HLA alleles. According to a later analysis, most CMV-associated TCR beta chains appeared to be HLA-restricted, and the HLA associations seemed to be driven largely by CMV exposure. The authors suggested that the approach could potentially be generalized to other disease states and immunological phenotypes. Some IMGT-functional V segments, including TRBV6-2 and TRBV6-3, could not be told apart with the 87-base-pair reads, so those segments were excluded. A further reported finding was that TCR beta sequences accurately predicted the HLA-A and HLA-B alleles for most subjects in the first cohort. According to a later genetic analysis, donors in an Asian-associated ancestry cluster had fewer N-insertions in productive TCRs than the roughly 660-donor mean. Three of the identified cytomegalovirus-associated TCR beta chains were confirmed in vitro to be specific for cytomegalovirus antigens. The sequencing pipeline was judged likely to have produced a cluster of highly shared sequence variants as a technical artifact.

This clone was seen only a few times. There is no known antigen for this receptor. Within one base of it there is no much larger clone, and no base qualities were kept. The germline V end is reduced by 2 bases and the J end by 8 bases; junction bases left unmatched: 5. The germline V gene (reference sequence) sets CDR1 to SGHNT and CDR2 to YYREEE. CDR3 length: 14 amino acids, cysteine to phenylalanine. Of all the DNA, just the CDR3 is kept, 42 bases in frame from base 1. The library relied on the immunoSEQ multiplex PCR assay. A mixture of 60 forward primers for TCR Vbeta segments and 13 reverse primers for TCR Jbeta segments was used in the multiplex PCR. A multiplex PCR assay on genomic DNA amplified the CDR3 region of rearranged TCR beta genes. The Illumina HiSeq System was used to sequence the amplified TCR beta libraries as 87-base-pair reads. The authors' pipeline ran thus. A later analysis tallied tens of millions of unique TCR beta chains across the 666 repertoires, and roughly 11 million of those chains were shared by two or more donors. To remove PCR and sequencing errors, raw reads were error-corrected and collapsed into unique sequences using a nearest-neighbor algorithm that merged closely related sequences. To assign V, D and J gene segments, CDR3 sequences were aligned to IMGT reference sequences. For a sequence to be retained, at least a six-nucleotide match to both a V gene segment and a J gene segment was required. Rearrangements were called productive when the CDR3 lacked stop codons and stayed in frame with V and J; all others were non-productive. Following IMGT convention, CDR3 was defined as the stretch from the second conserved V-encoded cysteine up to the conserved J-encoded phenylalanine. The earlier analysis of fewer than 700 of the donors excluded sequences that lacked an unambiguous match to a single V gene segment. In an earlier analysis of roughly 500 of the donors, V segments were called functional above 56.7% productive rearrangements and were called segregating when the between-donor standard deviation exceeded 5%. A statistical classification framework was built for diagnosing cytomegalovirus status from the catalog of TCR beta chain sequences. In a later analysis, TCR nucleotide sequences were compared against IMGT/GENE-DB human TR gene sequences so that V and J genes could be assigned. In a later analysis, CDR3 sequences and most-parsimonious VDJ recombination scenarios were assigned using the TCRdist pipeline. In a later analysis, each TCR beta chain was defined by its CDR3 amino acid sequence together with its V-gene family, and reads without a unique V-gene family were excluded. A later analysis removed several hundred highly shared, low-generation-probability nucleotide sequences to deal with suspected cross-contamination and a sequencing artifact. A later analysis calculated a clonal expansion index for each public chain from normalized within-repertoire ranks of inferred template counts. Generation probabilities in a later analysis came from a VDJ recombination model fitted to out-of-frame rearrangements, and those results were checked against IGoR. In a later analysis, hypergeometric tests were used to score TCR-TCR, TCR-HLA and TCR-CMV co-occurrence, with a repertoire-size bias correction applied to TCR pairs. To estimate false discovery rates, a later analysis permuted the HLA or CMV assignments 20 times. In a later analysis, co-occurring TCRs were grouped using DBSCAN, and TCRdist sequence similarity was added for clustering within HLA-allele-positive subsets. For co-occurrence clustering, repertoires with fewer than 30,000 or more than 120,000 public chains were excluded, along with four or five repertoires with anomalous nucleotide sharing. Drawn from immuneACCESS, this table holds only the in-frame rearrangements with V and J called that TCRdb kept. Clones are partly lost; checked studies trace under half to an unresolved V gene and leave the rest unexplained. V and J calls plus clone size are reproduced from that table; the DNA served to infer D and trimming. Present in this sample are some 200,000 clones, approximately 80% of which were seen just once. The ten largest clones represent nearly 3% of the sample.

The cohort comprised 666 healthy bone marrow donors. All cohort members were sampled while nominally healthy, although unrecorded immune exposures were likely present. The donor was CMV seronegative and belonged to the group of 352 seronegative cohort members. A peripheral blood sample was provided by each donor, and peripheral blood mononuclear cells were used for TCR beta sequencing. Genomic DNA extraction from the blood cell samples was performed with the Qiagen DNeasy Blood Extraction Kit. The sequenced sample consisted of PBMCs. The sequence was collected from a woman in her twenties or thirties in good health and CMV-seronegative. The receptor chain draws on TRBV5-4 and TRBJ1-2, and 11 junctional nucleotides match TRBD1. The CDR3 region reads CASSLGQGAWGYTF. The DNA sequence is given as TGTGCCAGCAGCTTAGGACAGGGGGCGTGGGGCTACACCTTC.